Below, 3 T cell receptor beta chains from the same sample are listed, as sequenced in a study of blood T cell repertoires in COVID-19. Data came from immunoSEQ multiplex PCR; TCRdb stores just in-frame clones and leaves some out. Here the sample spans some 230,000 clones, 86% being singletons. The sample comprised peripheral blood. The receptors shown here come from a man aged 25 to 40 who had recovered from COVID-19.

The sample holds a few counts of this clone. The chain combines TRBV19 with TRBJ1-1; D gene ambiguous. Germline assignment: CDR1 LNHDA and CDR2 SQIVND (reference sequence). With 2 bases removed from V and 6 bases from J, the gap between germline ends came to 10 bases. The CDR3 totals 13 residues. CDR3 bases: TGTGCCAGTAGTATACCCTCGGGGTCTGAAGCTTTCTTT. Translating gives CASSIPSGSEAFF.

The chain links TRBV19 to TRBJ1-5; 7 bases line up with TRBD1. The junction had 10 bases not matched to a gene; V was cut back by 10 bases and J by 4 bases. From germline, CDR1 is LNHDA and CDR2 SQIVND (reference sequence). The CDR3 spans 14 residues. The CDR3 loop reads CATRGGDRNQPQHF. CDR3 sequence (DNA): TGTGCCACTCGCGGAGGGGACAGAAATCAGCCCCAGCATTTT.

The chain recombines TRBV6-6 with TRBJ2-1, with 11 positions matching TRBD2. V shed 5 bases, J shed 4 bases, and the junction held 7 bases outside the gene matches. Germline V gives CDR1 MNHNY, CDR2 SVGAGI (reference sequence). The CDR3 is 16 amino acids. The CDR3 loop is CASSPVAGGPYNEQFF. In DNA, the CDR3 is TGTGCCAGCAGTCCCGTAGCGGGGGGGCCGTACAATGAGCAGTTCTTC.